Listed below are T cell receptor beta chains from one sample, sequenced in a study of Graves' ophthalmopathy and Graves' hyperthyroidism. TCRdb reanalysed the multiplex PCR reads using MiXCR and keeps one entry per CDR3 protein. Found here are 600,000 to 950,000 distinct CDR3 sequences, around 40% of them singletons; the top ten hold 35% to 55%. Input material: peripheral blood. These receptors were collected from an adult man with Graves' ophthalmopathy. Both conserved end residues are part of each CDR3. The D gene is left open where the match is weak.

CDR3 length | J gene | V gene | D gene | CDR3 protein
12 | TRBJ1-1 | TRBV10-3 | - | CAIRTDSTEAFF
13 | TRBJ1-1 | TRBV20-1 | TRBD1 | CSARSDRDTEAFF
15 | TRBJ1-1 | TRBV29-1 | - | CSVARGGRWNTEAFF
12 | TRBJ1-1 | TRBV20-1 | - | CSASGQYTEAFF
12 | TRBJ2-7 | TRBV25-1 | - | CASSWGSGEQYF
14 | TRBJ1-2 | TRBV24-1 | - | CATSDPGNNYGYTF
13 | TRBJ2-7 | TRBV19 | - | CASSIQGDYEQYF
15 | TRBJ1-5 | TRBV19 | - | CASSIPGTGNQPQHF
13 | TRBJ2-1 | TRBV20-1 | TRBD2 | CSARLAGVNEQFF
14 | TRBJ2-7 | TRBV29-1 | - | CSATVGGWVYEQYF
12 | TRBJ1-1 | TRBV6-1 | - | CASRTQVTEAFF
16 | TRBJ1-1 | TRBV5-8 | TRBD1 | CASSYPGQGIDTEAFF
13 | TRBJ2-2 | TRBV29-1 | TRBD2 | CSVGRVAAGELFF
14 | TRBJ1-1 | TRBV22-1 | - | CAWTRSVDDTEAFF
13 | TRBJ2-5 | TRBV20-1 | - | CSARDPVTGAQYF
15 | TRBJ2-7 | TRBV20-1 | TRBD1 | CSAKTGQGISYEQYF
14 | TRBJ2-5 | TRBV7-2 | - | CASSLVQEEETQYF
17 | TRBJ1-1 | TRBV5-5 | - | CASSLGQRPIGITEAFF
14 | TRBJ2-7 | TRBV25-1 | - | CASSENLGVDEQYF
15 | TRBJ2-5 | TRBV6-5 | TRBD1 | CASSYRTGRRETQYF
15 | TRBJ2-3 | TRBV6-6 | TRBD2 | CASSYSTSGADTQYF
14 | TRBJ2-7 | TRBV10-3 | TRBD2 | CASRVAGGTYEQYF
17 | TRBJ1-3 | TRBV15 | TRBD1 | CATSGQTGPFSGNTIYF
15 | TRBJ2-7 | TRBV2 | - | CASSEDSGVWDEQYF
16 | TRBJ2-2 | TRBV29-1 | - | CSVAGLPGESMGELFF
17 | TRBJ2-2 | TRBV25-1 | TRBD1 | CASSYSTGQPGTGELFF
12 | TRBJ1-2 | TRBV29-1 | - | CSWSGGPYGYTF
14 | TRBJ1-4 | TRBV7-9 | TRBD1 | CAGSFGTVGEKLFF
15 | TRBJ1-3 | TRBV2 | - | CASSEGTFSGNTIYF
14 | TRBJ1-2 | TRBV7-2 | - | CASSLPGSNYGYTF
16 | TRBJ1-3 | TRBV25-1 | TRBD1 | CASGSPTGTTGNTIYF